The present entry profiles one T cell receptor (beta chain) with its context. Antigen unknown. These data come from a study of a mutant IDH1 vaccine in newly diagnosed glioma. Study-wide background: Commencement of vaccination occurred 4-6 weeks following radiotherapy alone, or concurrently with temozolomide cycles.

The protocol was immunoSEQ multiplex PCR, while the TCRdb copy is restricted to in-frame clones and leaves out a portion. The table shows 60,000 to 85,000 clones, with approximately 85% occurring only once. The CDR3 is 14 residues long. With 7 bases removed from V and 4 bases from J, the gap between germline ends came to 16 bases. Germline V gene sequence: CDR1 SEHNR, CDR2 FQNEAQ (reference sequence). Time point in this sample: week 23, last vaccination. One vaccine dose held 300 ug of mutant IDH1 20-mer peptide and came with topical imiquimod. Findings and limits, study-wide: Immune responses induced by the vaccine were seen in around 92% of patients, spanning multiple MHC alleles.

V is TRBV7-9 and J is TRBJ1-2; no definite D call. The TCR originated in a woman between 50 and 59 years old with glioma. Sequenced material: PBMCs, taken from a glioma patient whose treatment included an IDH1 peptide vaccine. In nucleotides, the CDR3 is TGTGCCAGCACCCCGCCCTCCGGGGTCTATGGCTACACCTTC. This translates into CASTPPSGVYGYTF.